These 28 T cell receptor beta chains share one sample of origin, sequenced in a study of cytomegalovirus exposure and HLA in healthy donors. Some clones are missing from TCRdb's copy, which holds only in-frame ones; the method was immunoSEQ multiplex PCR. The sample lists more than 80,000 clones; roughly 95% were seen once. Sequenced material: PBMCs. The receptor source for this set is a woman aged 18-29 years in good health and CMV-seronegative.

This rearrangement joins TRBV18 to TRBJ1-5; D is possibly TRBD1 (6 bases). Trimming took off 6 bases at V and 0 bases at J, with 12 bases between the two ends. Germline V CDR1 and CDR2: KGHSH, LQKENI. This CDR3 spans 15 amino acids. CDR3 sequence reads: CASSPNRDSNQPQHF. CDR3 DNA: TGTGCCAGCTCCCCAAACAGGGATAGCAATCAGCCCCAGCATTTT.

This chain uses TRBV18 with TRBJ2-7; tentative D call: TRBD2 (6 bases). V dropped 5 bases and J dropped 3 bases, with 17 bases sitting between them. The CDR3 is 15 residues long. In germline, CDR1 is KGHSH, CDR2 LQKENI. The CDR3 spells CASSNYPGLNYEQYF. Written as DNA, the CDR3 is TGTGCCAGCTCAAACTATCCGGGACTGAACTACGAGCAGTACTTC.

The CDR3 nucleotides are TGTGCCAGCTCACTTACAGGGGACACTGAAGCTTTCTTT. The encoded protein is CASSLTGDTEAFF. The genes are TRBV18 and TRBJ1-1; the match to TRBD1 covers 7 bases. Losses at the gene ends were 4 bases for V and 3 bases for J; bases not matched to a gene: 2. The CDR3 extends over 13 amino acids. Germline CDR1 and CDR2: KGHSH and LQKENI. The full variable domain, completed using reference TRBV18 and TRBJ1-1, is NAGVMQNPRHLVRRRGQEARLRCSPMKGHSHVYWYRQLPEEGLKFMVYLQKENIIDESGMPKERFSAEFPKEGPSILRIQQVVRGDSAAYFCASSLTGDTEAFFGQGTRLTVV.

The rearrangement joins TRBV9 to TRBJ2-1; D not certain. V lost 3 bases and J lost 0, with 16 bases in between. Germline V lookup: CDR1 SGDLS, CDR2 YYNGEE. The CDR3 runs to 17 residues. The CDR3 sequence is CASSAPLLSSSYNEQFF. The CDR3 bases are TGTGCCAGCAGCGCGCCCCTGCTGTCGAGCTCCTACAATGAGCAGTTCTTC.

V is TRBV29-1 and J is TRBJ1-2, with 7 positions matching TRBD1. With V trimmed by 6 bases and J by 0 bases, 10 bases remained unmatched. This CDR3 spans 15 amino acids. The germline V gene encodes CDR1 SQVTM and CDR2 ANQGSEA. CDR3 in DNA: TGCAGCGTCGCCGGGGGACAGATTCCTAACTATGGCTACACCTTC. Its translation: CSVAGGQIPNYGYTF.

This rearrangement joins TRBV28 to TRBJ2-2; no clear D gene. The V gene's germline CDR1 is MDHEN and CDR2 SYDVKM. Trimming pared 6 bases from V and 0 bases from J, leaving 8 bases between. The CDR3 spans 14 residues. The CDR3 spells CASRYGANTGELFF. CDR3 nucleotides: TGTGCCAGCAGATATGGAGCGAACACCGGGGAGCTGTTTTTT.

The chain is built from TRBV14 and TRBJ1-2; TRBD1 matches 8 bases. Per the germline V gene, CDR1 is SGHDN and CDR2 is FVKESK. The CDR3 extends over 15 amino acids. V lost 0 bases and J lost 8; bases outside the gene matches: 8. The CDR3 DNA reads as TGTGCCAGCAGCCAAGATTACGGGACAGGCAGAGGCTACACCTTC. Amino acid sequence: CASSQDYGTGRGYTF.

This chain connects TRBV19 to TRBJ2-3, with 9 bases aligning to TRBD1. The CDR3 has 16 residues. CDR1 and CDR2 (germline): LNHDA, SQIVND (reference sequence). V shed 7 bases and J 4 bases; nucleotides not matched to a gene: 12. The CDR3 region has the DNA TGTGCCAGTACCTCACAGGGGGCTCAAAGGGCAGATACGCAGTATTTT. Translated: CASTSQGAQRADTQYF.

The gene calls are TRBV5-1 and TRBJ1-1; no clear D gene. Germline V CDR1 and CDR2: SGHRS, YFSETQ. The CDR3 has 15 amino acids. Trimming took 0 bases from V and 1 from J, leaving 10 bases between them. The CDR3 DNA reads TGCGCCAGCAGCTTGGCGGGAACCGCGAACACTGAAGCTTTCTTT. Protein product: CASSLAGTANTEAFF. The whole variable domain, remainder taken from reference TRBV5-1 and TRBJ1-1, is KAGVTQTPRYLIKTRGQQVTLSCSPISGHRSVSWYQQTPGQGLQFLFEYFSETQRNKGNFPGRFSGRQFSNSRSEMNVSTLELGDSALYLCASSLAGTANTEAFFGQGTRLTVV.

The rearrangement links TRBV7-6 to TRBJ2-5, with TRBD2 matching 8 bases. The germline V gene encodes CDR1 SGHVS and CDR2 FNYEAQ. The V segment lost 7 bases and the J segment 4 bases; nucleotides outside the gene matches: 8. This CDR3 is 14 amino acids long. CDR3 loop: CASTVGGAGETQYF. The CDR3 DNA follows: TGTGCCAGCACCGTCGGGGGGGCTGGAGAGACCCAGTACTTC.

The CDR3, as DNA: TGTGCCAGCAGTTACTCGGGGGCAAGGACCTACAATGAGCAGTTCTTC. This codes for CASSYSGARTYNEQFF. The rearrangement uses TRBV6-5 and TRBJ2-1, with D possibly TRBD1 on 6 matching bases. The V and J ends lost 0 bases and 2 bases respectively, with 11 bases between them. CDR1 and CDR2 (germline): MNHEY, SVGAGI. This CDR3 has 16 residues.

This chain uses TRBV30 with TRBJ1-6; D unresolved. Trimming took off 5 bases at V and 7 bases at J, with 12 bases between the two ends. Germline CDR1 reads GTSNPN; CDR2 reads SVGIG (reference sequence). CDR3 length: 13 residues. CDR3 sequence reads: CAWVYEGNSPLHF. CDR3 in DNA: TGTGCCTGGGTGTATGAGGGCAATTCACCCCTCCACTTT.

The CDR3 region has the DNA TGTGCCAGCAGTTTGACTAGCGGGAGGGCAGATACGCAGTATTTT. It specifies CASSLTSGRADTQYF. The genes are TRBV6-5 and TRBJ2-3; 14 nucleotides line up with TRBD2. The V segment lost 4 bases and the J segment 4 bases; nucleotides outside the gene matches: 1. Per the germline V gene, CDR1 is MNHEY and CDR2 is SVGAGI. The CDR3 consists of 15 residues.

The chain has TRBV5-6 and TRBJ2-7; tentative D call: TRBD2 (5 bases). This CDR3 region has 16 residues. Germline CDR1 is SGHDT and CDR2 is YYEEEE. Trimming stripped 0 bases from V and 3 bases from J, with 16 bases between. The CDR3 sequence is CASSLVALGKGYEQYF. The CDR3 nucleotides are TGTGCCAGCAGCTTGGTGGCACTCGGGAAAGGCTACGAGCAGTACTTC.

This rearrangement joins TRBV6-5 to TRBJ2-7; TRBD1 aligns across 10 bases. Germline CDR1 is MNHEY and CDR2 is SVGAGI. This CDR3 has 13 residues. The V gene end was trimmed by 6 bases and the J gene end by 6 bases; junction bases not matched to a gene: 5. The CDR3 nucleotides are TGTGCCAGCAGAGGACAGGGGGGGGTCGAGCAGTACTTC. It specifies CASRGQGGVEQYF.

This clone was found once. This sequence joins TRBV10-3 and TRBJ1-1, with 7 bases matching TRBD1. Germline CDR1 is ENHRY and CDR2 is SYGVKD. This CDR3 region has 14 residues. J lost 8 bases, V lost 7 bases, and 13 bases had no gene match. CDR3 amino acids: CAITQGGGALEAFF. DNA for the CDR3: TGTGCCATCACCCAAGGAGGGGGCGCCTTGGAAGCTTTCTTT.

The chain joins TRBV6-1 to TRBJ2-5, with D unclear. Per the germline V gene, CDR1 is MNHNS and CDR2 is SASEGT. V lost 6 bases and J 2 bases, leaving 16 bases between the germline ends. There are 15 residues in the CDR3. In DNA, the CDR3 is TGTGCCAGCAGCCTCGAAAATGGAGATCAAGAGACCCAGTACTTC. Translating it yields CASSLENGDQETQYF.

This clone was observed a few times. The chain has TRBV7-2 and TRBJ2-3; D is perhaps TRBD2 (6 bases). This CDR3 has 16 amino acids. Germline-derived CDR1 and CDR2 are SGHTA and FQGNSA. V lost 5 bases, J lost 2 bases, and 17 bases lay in between. The CDR3 reads CASSPPWDSTTDTQYF. The DNA for the CDR3 is TGTGCCAGCAGCCCACCATGGGACTCGACCACAGATACGCAGTATTTT.

This clone was observed a single time. J is TRBJ2-1 and V is TRBV18, with 9 nucleotides matching TRBD2. The CDR3 consists of 15 residues. After removal of 3 bases from V and 9 bases from J, the junction contained 9 bases not matched to a gene. Per the germline V gene, CDR1 is KGHSH and CDR2 is LQKENI. The CDR3: CASSPLTSGRGEQFF. CDR3 bases: TGTGCCAGCTCACCGCTGACTAGCGGCCGGGGTGAGCAGTTCTTC.

This chain uses TRBV7-7 with TRBJ2-1; 13 nucleotides match TRBD2. With V trimmed by 5 bases and J by 6 bases, 7 bases remained unmatched. Per germline, CDR1 SSHAT and CDR2 FNYEAQ (reference sequence). The CDR3 spans 16 residues. The CDR3 reads CASSHGLAGVSNEQFF. CDR3 nucleotides: TGTGCCAGCAGCCATGGACTAGCGGGAGTTTCCAATGAGCAGTTCTTC.

This chain connects TRBV27 to TRBJ1-2; 9 positions agree with TRBD1. This CDR3 region has 13 residues. V lost 6 bases, J lost 7 bases, and 6 bases stayed unmatched. The germline V gene has CDR1 MNHEY and CDR2 SMNVEV (reference sequence). CDR3 DNA sequence: TGTGCCAGCAGGGGGACAGGGTGGACTGGCTACACCTTC. Its translation: CASRGTGWTGYTF.

The rearrangement joins TRBV27 to TRBJ1-2, with D possibly being TRBD1 (5 bases). Trimming pared 4 bases from V and 6 bases from J, leaving 12 bases between. This CDR3 is 13 amino acids long. The germline V gene has CDR1 MNHEY and CDR2 SMNVEV (reference sequence). The CDR3 nucleotides are TGTGCCAGCAGTTGGGGTGGGGGGAATGGCTACACCTTC. Translating gives CASSWGGGNGYTF.

The CDR3 DNA sequence: TGTGCCAGCAGTCATCTAGGGGGAGTCACCTACGAGCAGTACTTC. Translated, it gives CASSHLGGVTYEQYF. This chain connects TRBV27 to TRBJ2-7; possible D gene TRBD1, 6 bases. The germline V gene encodes CDR1 MNHEY and CDR2 SMNVEV (reference sequence). The CDR3 is made up of 15 amino acids. V was pared by 5 bases and J by 2 bases, with 16 bases between.

The chain employs TRBV5-8 and TRBJ2-5; weak D call: TRBD1 (6 bases). Trimming cost V 0 bases and J 4 bases, with 13 bases left between them. The V gene's germline CDR1 is SGHTS and CDR2 YDEGEE. The CDR3 spans 15 residues. The CDR3: CASSLGRGILETQYF. CDR3 in DNA: TGTGCCAGCAGCTTGGGCAGGGGCATTTTAGAGACCCAGTACTTC.

This clone was seen just once. The chain uses TRBV18 and TRBJ2-1; TRBD2 matches 7 bases. The germline V gene encodes CDR1 KGHSH and CDR2 LQKENI. The CDR3 loop spans 15 amino acids. The trim removed 3 bases at V and 1 base at J, leaving 3 bases unmatched. The DNA of the CDR3 is TGTGCCAGCTCACCCGGCGGGAGTTCCTACAATGAGCAGTTCTTC. This codes for CASSPGGSSYNEQFF.

This clone has a single count. The chain carries TRBV6-6 and TRBJ2-3, with D maybe TRBD2 (6 bases). Deletions cut 6 bases from V and 1 base from J, with 11 bases between. Germline CDR1 is MNHNY and CDR2 is SVGAGI (reference sequence). The CDR3 runs 14 residues. CDR3 loop: CASRPDYRTDTQYF. The DNA of the CDR3 is TGTGCCAGCAGACCGGACTACCGCACAGATACGCAGTATTTT.

The rearrangement joins TRBV15 to TRBJ2-1, with D tentatively TRBD1 (5 bases). Germline-derived CDR1 and CDR2 are LNHNV and YYDKDF (reference sequence). This CDR3 is built from 14 residues. Trimming pared 6 bases from V and 3 bases from J, leaving 12 bases between. The CDR3 DNA is TGTGCCACCAGGACAGTGTCCTTCTACAATGAGCAGTTCTTC. Protein sequence: CATRTVSFYNEQFF. Complete variable domain (other parts from reference TRBV15 and TRBJ2-1): DAMVIQNPRYQVTQFGKPVTLSCSQTLNHNVMYWYQQKSSQAPKLLFHYYDKDFNNEADTPDNFQSRRPNTSFCFLDIRSPGLGDTAMYLCATRTVSFYNEQFFGPGTRLTVL.

In DNA form, the CDR3 reads TGTGCCAGCAGCGTCTCGGGACAGGGCAACGAGCAGTACTTC. Encoded protein: CASSVSGQGNEQYF. The gene calls are TRBV9 and TRBJ2-7; 9 bases map to TRBD1. Per germline, CDR1 SGDLS and CDR2 YYNGEE. This CDR3 region has 14 residues. V was pared by 2 bases and J by 5 bases, with 5 bases of the junction left unmatched. Complete variable domain (other parts from reference TRBV9 and TRBJ2-7): DSGVTQTPKHLITATGQRVTLRCSPRSGDLSVYWYQQSLDQGLQFLIQYYNGEERAKGNILERFSAQQFPDLHSELNLSSLELGDSALYFCASSVSGQGNEQYFGPGTRLTVT.